Listed here are 10 T cell receptor beta chains from one sample, sequenced in a study of shared clonotypes between healthy human individuals. Clones were read by immunoSEQ multiplex PCR, and TCRdb kept only the in-frame ones, dropping some. The sample shows roughly 2,500,000 clones, 90% to 95% of them seen only once. Sequences were obtained from naive CD4+ T cells from PBMCs. The subset: CD45RA+ positively selected. The receptors were sampled from a man aged 18 to 29 in good health. Some clones in this sample may be carry-over from other donors' samples.

This clone has a handful of counts. Its ends do not fully match the called genes, so a read error is possible. This specimen includes other DNA sequences encoding the same CDR3. The V call is TRBV5-4, the J call TRBJ1-1, with TRBD1 matching 8 bases. This CDR3 comprises 13 residues. The germline CDR1 and CDR2 sequences are SGHNT and YYREEE (reference sequence). The CDR3 sequence: CASSLGQDTEAFF. DNA of the CDR3: TGTGCCAGCAGTTTGGGACAGGACACTGAAGCTTTCTTT.

The chain couples TRBV10-3 to TRBJ1-2; TRBD1 matches at 11 bases. CDR3 length equals 16 residues. The V segment lost 4 bases and the J segment 6 bases; nucleotides outside the gene matches: 10. Per the germline V gene, CDR1 is ENHRY and CDR2 is SYGVKD. CDR3 loop: CAISASGGQGANGYTF. Here the CDR3 DNA reads TGTGCCATCAGTGCATCAGGAGGACAGGGGGCCAATGGCTACACCTTC.

The genes are TRBV19 and TRBJ1-1; D is uncertain. The CDR3 length is 12 residues. Germline CDR1 reads LNHDA; CDR2 reads SQIVND (reference sequence). The ends were cut back, 7 bases at V and 10 bases at J, with 16 bases in the middle. The CDR3, as DNA: TGTGCCAGTACCACACCTGGAAGGCCAGCTTTCTTT. It is translated as CASTTPGRPAFF.

The chain joins TRBV11-2 to TRBJ2-2; TRBD1 aligns across 11 bases. This CDR3 comprises 16 residues. The germline gives CDR1 SGHAT, CDR2 FQNNGV. The junction had 4 bases not matched to a gene; V was cut back by 4 bases and J by 3 bases. CDR3 sequence (DNA): TGTGCCAGCAGCTGGCGGACAGGGGGCGACACCGGGGAGCTGTTTTTT. Protein product: CASSWRTGGDTGELFF.

This chain connects TRBV30 to TRBJ1-1; unclear D gene. Trimming took off 5 bases at V and 0 bases at J, with 10 bases between the two ends. Germline lookup yields CDR1 GTSNPN and CDR2 SVGIG (reference sequence). The CDR3 consists of 13 residues. For the CDR3, the DNA is TGTGCCTGGCGGGCCTTTTTGAACACTGAAGCTTTCTTT. Its translation: CAWRAFLNTEAFF. Filled out from reference TRBV30 and TRBJ1-1, the complete variable domain reads SQTIHQWPATLVQPVGSPLSLECTVEGTSNPNLYWYRQAAGRGLQLLFYSVGIGQISSEVPQNLSASRPQDRQFILSSKKLLLSDSGFYLCAWRAFLNTEAFFGQGTRLTVV.

There are a few counts of this clone. Different DNA sequences within this sample yield the same CDR3. The V gene is TRBV5-1, the J gene TRBJ1-4; D is unclear. The CDR3 contains 13 residues. Looked up from germline, CDR1 is SGHRS and CDR2 is YFSETQ. The ends were cut back, 0 bases at V and 4 bases at J, with 4 bases in the middle. CDR3 protein: CASSLGGNEKLFF. CDR3 DNA: TGCGCCAGCAGCTTGGGCGGTAATGAAAAACTGTTTTTT.

This chain uses TRBV5-4 with TRBJ2-7; D remains unclear. The V end was cut by 4 bases, the J end by 4 bases, with 18 bases between. Germline values: CDR1 SGHNT, CDR2 YYREEE (reference sequence). The CDR3 is made up of 15 amino acids. Here the CDR3 DNA reads TGTGCCAGCAGCGGGCGAACACCGAACCTGTACGAGCAGTACTTC. Encoded protein: CASSGRTPNLYEQYF.

This chain connects TRBV4-1 to TRBJ1-1, with 8 bases matching TRBD1. V shed 1 base and J 3 bases; nucleotides not matched to a gene: 4. Per the germline V gene, CDR1 is MGHRA and CDR2 is YSYEKL. CDR3 length equals 15 residues. The CDR3 sequence: CASSQAGGFDTEAFF. DNA for the CDR3: TGCGCCAGCAGCCAAGCAGGGGGCTTTGACACTGAAGCTTTCTTT.

The chain joins TRBV6-1 to TRBJ2-7; 7 bases are a match to TRBD1. With V trimmed by 4 bases and J by 2 bases, 5 bases remained unmatched. Germline V gene lookup returns CDR1 MNHNS and CDR2 SASEGT. The CDR3 totals 14 residues. The CDR3 coding sequence is TGTGCCAGCAGTGTCACACAGGGGCCCTACGAGCAGTACTTC. As protein: CASSVTQGPYEQYF.

The gene calls are TRBV6-1 and TRBJ1-1; D is possibly TRBD1 (5 bases). CDR1 and CDR2 (germline): MNHNS, SASEGT. Trimming left V 2 bases short and J 4 bases short, with 14 bases between. CDR3 length equals 15 residues. CDR3 loop: CASSENLGGVTEAFF. CDR3 nucleotide sequence: TGTGCCAGCAGTGAAAATCTAGGAGGGGTCACTGAAGCTTTCTTT.